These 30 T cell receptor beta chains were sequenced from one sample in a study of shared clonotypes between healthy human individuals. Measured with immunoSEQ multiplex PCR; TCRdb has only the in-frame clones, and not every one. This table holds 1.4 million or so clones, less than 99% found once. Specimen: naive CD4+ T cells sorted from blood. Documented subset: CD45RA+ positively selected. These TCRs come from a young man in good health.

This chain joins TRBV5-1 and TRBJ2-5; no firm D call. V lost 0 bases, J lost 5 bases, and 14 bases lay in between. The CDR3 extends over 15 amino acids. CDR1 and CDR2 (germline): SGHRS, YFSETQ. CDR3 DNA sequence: TGCGCCAGCAGCTTGGCCAACGACGGTCGGGAGACCCAGTACTTC. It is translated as CASSLANDGRETQYF.

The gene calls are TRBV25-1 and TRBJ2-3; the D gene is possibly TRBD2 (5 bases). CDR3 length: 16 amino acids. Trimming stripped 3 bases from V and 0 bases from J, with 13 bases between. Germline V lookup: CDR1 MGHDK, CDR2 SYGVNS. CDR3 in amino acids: CASSDRLASSTDTQYF. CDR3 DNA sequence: TGTGCCAGCAGTGACCGTCTAGCATCTAGCACAGATACGCAGTATTTT. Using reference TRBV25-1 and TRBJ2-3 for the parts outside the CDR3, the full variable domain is EADIYQTPRYLVIGTGKKITLECSQTMGHDKMYWYQQDPGMELHLIHYSYGVNSTEKGDLSSESTVSRIRTEHFPLTLESARPSHTSQYLCASSDRLASSTDTQYFGPGTRLTVL.

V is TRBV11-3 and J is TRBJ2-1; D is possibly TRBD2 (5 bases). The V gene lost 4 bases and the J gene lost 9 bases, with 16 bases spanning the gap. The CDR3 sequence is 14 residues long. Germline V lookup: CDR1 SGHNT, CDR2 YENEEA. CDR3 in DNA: TGTGCCAGCAGCTCCTCCCCTAGCAGGACTGAGCAGTTCTTC. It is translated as CASSSSPSRTEQFF.

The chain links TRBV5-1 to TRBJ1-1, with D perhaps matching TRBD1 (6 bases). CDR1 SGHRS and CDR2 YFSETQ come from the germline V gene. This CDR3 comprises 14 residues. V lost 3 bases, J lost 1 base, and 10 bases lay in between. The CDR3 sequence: CASSSGQRNTEAFF. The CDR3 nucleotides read TGCGCCAGCAGCTCCGGACAGAGGAACACTGAAGCTTTCTTT.

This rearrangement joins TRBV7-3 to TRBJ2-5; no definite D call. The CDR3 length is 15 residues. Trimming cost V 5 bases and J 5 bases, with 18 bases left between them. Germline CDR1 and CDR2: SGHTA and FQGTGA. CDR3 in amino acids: CASSPAPWARETQYF. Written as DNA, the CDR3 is TGTGCCAGCAGCCCAGCCCCGTGGGCAAGGGAGACCCAGTACTTC. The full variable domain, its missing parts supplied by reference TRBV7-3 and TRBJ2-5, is GAGVSQTPSNKVTEKGKYVELRCDPISGHTALYWYRQSLGQGPEFLIYFQGTGAADDSGLPNDRFFAVRPEGSVSTLKIQRTERGDSAVYLCASSPAPWARETQYFGPGTRLLVL.

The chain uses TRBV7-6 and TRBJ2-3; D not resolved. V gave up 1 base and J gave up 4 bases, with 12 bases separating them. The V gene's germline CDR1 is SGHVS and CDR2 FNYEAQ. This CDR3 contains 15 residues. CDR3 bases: TGTGCCAGCAGCTTAGGGAGTGTAAGCCCAGATACGCAGTATTTT. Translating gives CASSLGSVSPDTQYF.

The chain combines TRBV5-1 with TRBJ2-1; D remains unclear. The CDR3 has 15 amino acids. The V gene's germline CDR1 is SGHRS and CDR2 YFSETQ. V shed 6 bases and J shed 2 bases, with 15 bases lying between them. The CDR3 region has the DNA TGCGCCAGCACATGGTCTCCTCAGACCTACAATGAGCAGTTCTTC. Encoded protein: CASTWSPQTYNEQFF.

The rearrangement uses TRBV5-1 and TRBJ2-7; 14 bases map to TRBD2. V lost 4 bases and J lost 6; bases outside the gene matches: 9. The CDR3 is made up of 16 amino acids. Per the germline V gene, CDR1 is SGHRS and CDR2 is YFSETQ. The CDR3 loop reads CASSTGLAGGPFEQYF. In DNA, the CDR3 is TGCGCCAGCAGCACCGGACTAGCGGGAGGCCCATTCGAGCAGTACTTC.

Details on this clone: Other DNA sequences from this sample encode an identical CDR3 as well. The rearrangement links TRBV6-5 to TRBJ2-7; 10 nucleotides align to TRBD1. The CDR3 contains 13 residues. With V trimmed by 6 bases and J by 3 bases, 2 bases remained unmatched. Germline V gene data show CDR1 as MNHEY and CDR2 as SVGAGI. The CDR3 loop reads CASSRDRGYEQYF. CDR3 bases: TGTGCCAGCAGCAGGGACAGGGGCTACGAGCAGTACTTC.

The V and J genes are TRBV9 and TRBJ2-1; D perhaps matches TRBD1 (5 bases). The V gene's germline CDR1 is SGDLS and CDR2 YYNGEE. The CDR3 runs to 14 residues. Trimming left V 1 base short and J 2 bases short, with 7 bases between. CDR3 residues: CASSVQGTYNEQFF. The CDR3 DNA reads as TGTGCCAGCAGCGTACAGGGCACCTACAATGAGCAGTTCTTC.

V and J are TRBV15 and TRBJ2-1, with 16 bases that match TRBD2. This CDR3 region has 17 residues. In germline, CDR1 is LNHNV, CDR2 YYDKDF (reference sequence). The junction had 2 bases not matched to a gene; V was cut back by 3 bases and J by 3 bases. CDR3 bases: TGTGCCACCAGCAGTGGGACTAGCGGGAGGGTCTACAATGAGCAGTTCTTC. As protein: CATSSGTSGRVYNEQFF.

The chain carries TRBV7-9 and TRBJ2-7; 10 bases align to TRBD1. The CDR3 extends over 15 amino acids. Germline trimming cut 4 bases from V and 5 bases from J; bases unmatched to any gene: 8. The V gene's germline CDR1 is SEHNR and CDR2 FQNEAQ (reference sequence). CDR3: CASSSPGTGVHEQYF. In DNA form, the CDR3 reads TGTGCCAGCAGCTCCCCCGGGACAGGGGTACACGAGCAGTACTTC.

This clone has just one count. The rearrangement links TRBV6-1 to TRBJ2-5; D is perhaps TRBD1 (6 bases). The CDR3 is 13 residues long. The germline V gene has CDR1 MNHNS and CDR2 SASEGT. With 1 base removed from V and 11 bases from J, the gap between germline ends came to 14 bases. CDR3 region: CASSEVPTGRQYF. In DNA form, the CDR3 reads TGTGCCAGCAGTGAAGTTCCGACAGGCCGGCAGTACTTC.

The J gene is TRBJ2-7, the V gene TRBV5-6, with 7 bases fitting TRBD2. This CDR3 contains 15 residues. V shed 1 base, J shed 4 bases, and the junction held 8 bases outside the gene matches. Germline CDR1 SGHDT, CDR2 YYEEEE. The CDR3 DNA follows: TGTGCCAGCAGCTTGATCGGACTAGAGGGGTACGAGCAGTACTTC. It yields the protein CASSLIGLEGYEQYF.

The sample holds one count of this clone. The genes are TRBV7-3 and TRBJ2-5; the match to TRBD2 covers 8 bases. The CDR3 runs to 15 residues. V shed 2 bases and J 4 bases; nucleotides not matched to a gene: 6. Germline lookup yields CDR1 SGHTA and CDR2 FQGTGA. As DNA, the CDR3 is TGTGCCAGCAGCTTAGCGGGAGGCTCGATAGAGACCCAGTACTTC. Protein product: CASSLAGGSIETQYF.

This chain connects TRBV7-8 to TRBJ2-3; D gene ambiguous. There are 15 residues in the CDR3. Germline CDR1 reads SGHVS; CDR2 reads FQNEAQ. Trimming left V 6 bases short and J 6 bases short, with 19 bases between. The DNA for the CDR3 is TGTGCCAGCAGGAAGATCGGTACCAGCAGGGATACGCAGTATTTT. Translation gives CASRKIGTSRDTQYF.

Here the CDR3 DNA reads TGTGCCAGCAGCTTAGGACTTCCAAGACACTATGGCTACACCTTC. It is translated as CASSLGLPRHYGYTF. V is TRBV27 and J is TRBJ1-2; D is uncertain. The CDR3 is 15 amino acids. The V end was cut by 6 bases, the J end by 3 bases, with 17 bases between. Germline V CDR1 and CDR2: MNHEY, SMNVEV (reference sequence).

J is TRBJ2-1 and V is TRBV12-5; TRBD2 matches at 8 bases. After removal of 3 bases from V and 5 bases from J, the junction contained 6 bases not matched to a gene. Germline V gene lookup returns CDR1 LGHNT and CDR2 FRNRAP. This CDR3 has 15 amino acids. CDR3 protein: CASGLSGRRNNEQFF. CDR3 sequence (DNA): TGTGCTAGTGGTTTAAGCGGGAGACGGAACAATGAGCAGTTCTTC. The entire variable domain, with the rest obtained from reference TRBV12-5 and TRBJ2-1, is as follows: DARVTQTPRHKVTEMGQEVTMRCQPILGHNTVFWYRQTMMQGLELLAYFRNRAPLDDSGMPKDRFSAEMPDATLATLKIQPSEPRDSAVYFCASGLSGRRNNEQFFGPGTRLTVL.

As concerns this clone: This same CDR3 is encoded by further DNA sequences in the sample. The DNA for the CDR3 is TGTGCCAGCTCCCCCCCGGGTATTCCAGATACGCAGTATTTT. This encodes CASSPPGIPDTQYF. V gene TRBV18 combines with J gene TRBJ2-3; D not certain. With 6 bases removed from V and 4 bases from J, the gap between germline ends came to 14 bases. Germline CDR1 KGHSH, CDR2 LQKENI. The CDR3 totals 14 residues.

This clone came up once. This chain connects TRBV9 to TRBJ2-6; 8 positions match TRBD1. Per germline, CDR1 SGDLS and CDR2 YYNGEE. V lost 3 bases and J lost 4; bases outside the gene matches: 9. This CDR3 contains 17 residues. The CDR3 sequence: CASSAVAQGAGANVLTF. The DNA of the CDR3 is TGTGCCAGCAGCGCAGTGGCTCAGGGGGCCGGGGCCAACGTCCTGACTTTC.

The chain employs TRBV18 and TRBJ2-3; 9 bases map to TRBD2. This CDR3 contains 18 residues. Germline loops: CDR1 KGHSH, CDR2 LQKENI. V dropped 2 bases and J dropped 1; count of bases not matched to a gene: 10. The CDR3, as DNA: TGTGCCAGCTCACCAAAGCGGGAGGCTCAACGGGGCACAGATACGCAGTATTTT. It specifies CASSPKREAQRGTDTQYF.

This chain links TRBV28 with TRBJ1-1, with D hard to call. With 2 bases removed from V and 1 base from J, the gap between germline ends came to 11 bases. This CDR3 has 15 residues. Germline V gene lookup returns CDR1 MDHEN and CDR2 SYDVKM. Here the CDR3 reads CASSLRFAGNTEAFF. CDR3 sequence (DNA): TGTGCCAGCAGTTTAAGATTTGCAGGGAACACTGAAGCTTTCTTT.

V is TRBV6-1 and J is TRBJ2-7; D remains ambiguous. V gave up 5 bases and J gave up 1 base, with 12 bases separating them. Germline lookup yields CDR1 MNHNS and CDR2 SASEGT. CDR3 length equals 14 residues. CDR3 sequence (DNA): TGTGCCAGCAGTTTCCTTGATGGTTCCTACGAGCAGTACTTC. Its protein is CASSFLDGSYEQYF.

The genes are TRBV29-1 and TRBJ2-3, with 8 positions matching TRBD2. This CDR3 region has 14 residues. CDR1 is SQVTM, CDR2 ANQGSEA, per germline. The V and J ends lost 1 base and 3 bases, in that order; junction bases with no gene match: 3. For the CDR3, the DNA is TGCAGCGTTGAAGTGGGACTAGGGACAGATACGCAGTATTTT. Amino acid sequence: CSVEVGLGTDTQYF.

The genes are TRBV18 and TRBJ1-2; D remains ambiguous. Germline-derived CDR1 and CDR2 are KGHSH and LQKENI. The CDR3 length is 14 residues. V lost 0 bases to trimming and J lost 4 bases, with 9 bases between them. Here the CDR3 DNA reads TGTGCCAGCTCACCACCGTGGGGAACCTATGGCTACACCTTC. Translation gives CASSPPWGTYGYTF.

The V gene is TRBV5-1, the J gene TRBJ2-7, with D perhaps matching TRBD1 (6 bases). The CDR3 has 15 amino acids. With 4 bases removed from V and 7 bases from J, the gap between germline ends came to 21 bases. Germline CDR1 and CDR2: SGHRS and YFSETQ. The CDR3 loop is CASSIRQATTGEQYF. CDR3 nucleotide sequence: TGCGCCAGCAGCATCAGACAGGCAACTACGGGTGAGCAGTACTTC.

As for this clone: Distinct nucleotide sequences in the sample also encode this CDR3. The CDR3 reads CASSRSGANVLTF. CDR3 nucleotides: TGTGCCAGCAGTCGCTCTGGGGCCAACGTCCTGACTTTC. This chain uses TRBV14 with TRBJ2-6; D remains ambiguous. Germline V CDR1 and CDR2: SGHDN, FVKESK. V was cut by 6 bases and J by 0 bases, with 3 bases left in between. The CDR3 is 13 residues long.

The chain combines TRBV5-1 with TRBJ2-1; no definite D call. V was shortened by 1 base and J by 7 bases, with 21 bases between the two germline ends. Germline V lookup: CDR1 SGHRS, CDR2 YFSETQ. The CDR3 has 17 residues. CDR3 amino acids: CASSLRPNKPSWNEQFF. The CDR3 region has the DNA TGCGCCAGCAGCTTGAGGCCGAATAAACCCTCGTGGAATGAGCAGTTCTTC. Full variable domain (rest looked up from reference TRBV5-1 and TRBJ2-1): KAGVTQTPRYLIKTRGQQVTLSCSPISGHRSVSWYQQTPGQGLQFLFEYFSETQRNKGNFPGRFSGRQFSNSRSEMNVSTLELGDSALYLCASSLRPNKPSWNEQFFGPGTRLTVL.

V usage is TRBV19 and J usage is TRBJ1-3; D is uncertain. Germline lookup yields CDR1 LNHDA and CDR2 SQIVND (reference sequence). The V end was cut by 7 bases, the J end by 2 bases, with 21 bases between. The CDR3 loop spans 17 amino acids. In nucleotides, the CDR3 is TGTGCCAGTACCTTAAAGCCTTCGACTGCGACTGGAAACACCATATATTTT. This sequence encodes CASTLKPSTATGNTIYF.

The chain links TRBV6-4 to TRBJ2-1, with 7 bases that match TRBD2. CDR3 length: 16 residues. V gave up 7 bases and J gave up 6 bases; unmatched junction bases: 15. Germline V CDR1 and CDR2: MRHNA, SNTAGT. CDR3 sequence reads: CASKSGKAGGINEQFF. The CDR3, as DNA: TGTGCCAGCAAGTCAGGTAAGGCCGGGGGGATCAATGAGCAGTTCTTC.